This T cell receptor (beta chain) was retrieved from a study of shared clonotypes between healthy human individuals. The data were produced by immunoSEQ multiplex PCR, yet TCRdb's version contains in-frame clones alone and is incomplete. The sample lists roughly 2 million clones, 95% occurring once. The germline V gene encodes CDR1 MNHEY and CDR2 SVGAGI. Trimming cost V 0 bases and J 0 bases, with 11 bases left between them. The CDR3 is made up of 16 amino acids. The specimen sequenced was naive CD4+ T cells sorted from blood. Subset indicated: CD45RA+ positively selected. The clonotype comes from a man between 18 and 35 years old in good health. J is TRBJ2-5 and V is TRBV6-5; weak D call: TRBD1 (5 bases). This chain's CDR3 is CASSYSGAMYQETQYF. In DNA, the CDR3 is TGTGCCAGCAGTTACTCTGGGGCAATGTACCAAGAGACCCAGTACTTC.